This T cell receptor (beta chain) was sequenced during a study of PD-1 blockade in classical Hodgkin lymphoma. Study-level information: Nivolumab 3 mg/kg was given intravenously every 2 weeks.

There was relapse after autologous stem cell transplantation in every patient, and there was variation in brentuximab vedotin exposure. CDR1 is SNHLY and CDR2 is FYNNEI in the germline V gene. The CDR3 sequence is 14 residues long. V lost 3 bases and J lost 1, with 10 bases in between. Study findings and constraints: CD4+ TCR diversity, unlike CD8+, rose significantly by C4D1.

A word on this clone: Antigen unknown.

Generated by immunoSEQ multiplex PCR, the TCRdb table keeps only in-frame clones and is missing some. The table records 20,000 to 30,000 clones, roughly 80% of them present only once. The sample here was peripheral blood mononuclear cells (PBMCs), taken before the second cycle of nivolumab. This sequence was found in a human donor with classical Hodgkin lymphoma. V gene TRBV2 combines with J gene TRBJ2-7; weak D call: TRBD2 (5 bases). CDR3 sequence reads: CASSDAGLSYEQYF. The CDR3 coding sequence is TGTGCCAGCAGTGACGCAGGACTTTCCTACGAGCAGTACTTC.